This entry describes one T cell receptor beta chain. No antigen is known for it. It has no much larger one-base neighbor in the sample; base qualities were not kept. The germline ends are 21 bases apart after V is trimmed by 6 bases and J by 4 bases. The cysteine opens and the phenylalanine closes a CDR3 of 15 amino acids. Only the CDR3 DNA stays, 45 bases, in frame from base 1. The germline V gene (reference sequence) provides CDR1 GTSNPN and CDR2 SVGIG. The data originate from a study of PD-1 blockade in classical Hodgkin lymphoma (dated by TCRdb to about 2020). About the investigation overall: Nivolumab dosing was 3 mg/kg intravenously every 2 weeks, continuing until either disease progression or unacceptable toxicity. The study used TCR beta sequencing and CyTOF to define a peripheral blood immune signature of response to PD-1 blockade in classical Hodgkin lymphoma.

Genomic DNA was extracted with the Qiagen DNeasy kit from unsorted PBMCs and from negatively selected CD4+ and CD8+ fractions. Amplification of TCR beta CDR3 regions was done by immunoSEQ multiplex PCR with primers that anneal to V and J segments. A synthetic immune receptor repertoire was used to minimize amplification bias, and any residual bias was removed computationally once sequencing was done. Processing in the source paper ran as follows. Repertoire diversity was quantified as the Shannon entropy index using custom Python scripts. Unsorted, CD4+ and CD8+ repertoires were analyzed separately, except for combined analyses in which CD4+ and CD8+ sequences were merged in silico. A clone counted as expanded when the clone's frequency after treatment rose at least 2-fold relative to C1D1, and clones undetected at baseline were given a pseudocount of 0.5. Clones with 0 or 1 copy at C1D1 were classified as singleton clones, and clones with 2 or more copies were classified as non-singleton clones. By matching protein sequences in sorted samples from the same patient, clones expanded in unsorted samples were annotated as CD4+, CD8+ or unknown. Wilcoxon tests on paired samples were used to test changes in diversity from C1D1 to C4D1. TCRdb's version of the immuneACCESS table is confined to in-frame rearrangements and falls short of the full clone set. An unresolved V gene accounts for under half of the shortfall where checked; the remainder is of unknown origin. D and trimming were read from the DNA, whereas the V and J calls and clone size are those reported in that table. The sample table contains over 70,000 clones; only one count was recorded for 89% of them. 22% of the sample comes from the top ten.

Summary of the overall study and its limitations: A significant rise by C4D1 was seen in CD4+ but not CD8+ TCR diversity (p=0.0027 vs p=0.16), with the rise being most apparent in complete responders (p=0.02). Baseline TCR diversity was reported to be lower in newly diagnosed patients than in healthy donors, and even lower in relapsed/refractory patients. Trial patients achieving complete response had baseline diversity similar to newly diagnosed patients, whereas partial responders and progressors had significantly lower diversity. Lower diversity was observed in patients in whom nivolumab was started less than 1 year after ASCT, and these patients were excluded from later analyses so that confounding by immune reconstitution would be avoided. The study covered only a single clinical trial cohort, and the causes of the repertoire differences, possibly disease activity or prior therapy, were still not defined.

The time point label of this sample denotes: cycle 1 day 1 (C1D1), immediately before nivolumab initiation. Every trial patient had relapsed following autologous stem cell transplantation, and prior brentuximab vedotin exposure was what differed among cohorts A, B and C. The trial cohort was composed of 55 to 65 patients with relapsed/refractory classical Hodgkin lymphoma, for whom complete response, partial response or progressive disease was recorded as best overall response. In the multi-cohort phase II CheckMate 205 trial, trial patients received single-agent nivolumab. An independent review committee assessed best overall response using the 2007 International Working Group response criteria. PBMCs from the trial were collected at three points: immediately before nivolumab initiation (C1D1), and during therapy at cycle 2 day 1 and cycle 4 day 1. Peripheral blood was collected in 8 mL Vacutainer Cell Preparation Tubes, from which PBMCs were isolated by centrifugation and then cryopreserved.

The chain links TRBV30 with TRBJ1-2, and possibly TRBD1, on 5 matching bases. The receptor comes from a human donor with classical Hodgkin lymphoma. This specimen consisted of peripheral blood mononuclear cells (PBMCs), obtained at baseline. Read as DNA, the sequence is TGTGCCTGTAAAACGGGGGGAGGGTTTGGCTATGGCTACACCTTC. Translated, this gives CACKTGGGFGYGYTF. When the CDR3 is completed using the reference TRBV30 and TRBJ1-2 genes on either side, the full variable domain is SQTIHQWPATLVQPVGSPLSLECTVEGTSNPNLYWYRQAAGRGLQLLFYSVGIGQISSEVPQNLSASRPQDRQFILSSKKLLLSDSGFYLCACKTGGGFGYGYTFGSGTRLTVV.